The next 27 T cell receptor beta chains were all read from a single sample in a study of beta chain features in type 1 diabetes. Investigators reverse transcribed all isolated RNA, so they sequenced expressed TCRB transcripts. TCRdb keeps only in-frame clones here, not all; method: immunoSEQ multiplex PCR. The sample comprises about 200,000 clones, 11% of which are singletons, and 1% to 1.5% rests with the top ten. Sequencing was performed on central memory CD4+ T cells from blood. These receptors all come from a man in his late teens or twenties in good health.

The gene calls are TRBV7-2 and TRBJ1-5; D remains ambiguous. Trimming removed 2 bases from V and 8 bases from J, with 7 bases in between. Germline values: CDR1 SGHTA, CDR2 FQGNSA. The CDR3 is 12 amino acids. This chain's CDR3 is CASSLNREPQHF. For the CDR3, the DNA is TGTGCCAGCAGCTTAAATCGGGAGCCCCAGCATTTT.

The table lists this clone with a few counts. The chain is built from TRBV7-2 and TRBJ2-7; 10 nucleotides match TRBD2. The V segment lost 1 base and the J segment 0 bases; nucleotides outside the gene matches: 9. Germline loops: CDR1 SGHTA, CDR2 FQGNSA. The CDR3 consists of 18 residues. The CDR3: CASSLGPTLAGDSYEQYF. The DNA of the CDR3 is TGTGCCAGCAGCTTAGGCCCTACGCTAGCGGGAGACTCCTACGAGCAGTACTTC.

The CDR3 DNA is TGTGCCAGCTCCCGGGAGGGCCGCTACAATGAGCAGTTCTTC. Translating gives CASSREGRYNEQFF. This chain joins TRBV6-4 and TRBJ2-1; TRBD2 matches 8 bases. Trimming cost V 8 bases and J 3 bases; bases outside gene matches: 6. CDR3 length: 14 amino acids. Per germline, CDR1 MRHNA and CDR2 SNTAGT.

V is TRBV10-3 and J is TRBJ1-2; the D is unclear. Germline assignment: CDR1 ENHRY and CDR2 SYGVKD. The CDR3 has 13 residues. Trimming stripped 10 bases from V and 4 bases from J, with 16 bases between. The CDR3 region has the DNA TGTGCCAGCTATTCCACGGTTTTCTATGGCTACACCTTC. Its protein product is CASYSTVFYGYTF.

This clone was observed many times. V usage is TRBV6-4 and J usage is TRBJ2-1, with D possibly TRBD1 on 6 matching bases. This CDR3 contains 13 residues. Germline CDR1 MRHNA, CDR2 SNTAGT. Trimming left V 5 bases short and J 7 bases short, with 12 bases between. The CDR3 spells CASSRDQGNEQFF. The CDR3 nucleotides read TGTGCCAGCAGTCGGGACCAGGGGAATGAGCAGTTCTTC.

In nucleotides, the CDR3 is TGCGCCAGCAGTGAGTCTTCAGGGGTGCAAAAGACCCAGTACTTC. It yields the protein CASSESSGVQKTQYF. The chain uses TRBV10-2 and TRBJ2-5, with TRBD1 as a possible D gene (6 bases). The V end lost 0 bases, the J end lost 6 bases, and 14 bases lay between the germline ends. The length of the CDR3 is 15 residues. Germline V gene data show CDR1 as WSHSY and CDR2 as SAAADI.

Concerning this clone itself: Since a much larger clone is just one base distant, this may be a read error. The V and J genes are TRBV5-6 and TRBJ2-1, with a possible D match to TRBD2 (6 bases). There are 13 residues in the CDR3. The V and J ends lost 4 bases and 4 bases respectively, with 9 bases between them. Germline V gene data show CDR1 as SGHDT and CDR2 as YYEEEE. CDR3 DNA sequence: TGTGCCAGCAGCAGGGACTTATACAATGAGCAGTTCTTC. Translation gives CASSRDLYNEQFF.

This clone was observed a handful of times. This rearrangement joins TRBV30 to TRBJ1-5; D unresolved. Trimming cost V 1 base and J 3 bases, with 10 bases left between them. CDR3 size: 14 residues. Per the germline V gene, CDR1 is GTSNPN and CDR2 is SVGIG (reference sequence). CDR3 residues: CAWSDGQLNQPQHF. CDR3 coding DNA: TGTGCCTGGAGTGACGGTCAGCTCAATCAGCCCCAGCATTTT.

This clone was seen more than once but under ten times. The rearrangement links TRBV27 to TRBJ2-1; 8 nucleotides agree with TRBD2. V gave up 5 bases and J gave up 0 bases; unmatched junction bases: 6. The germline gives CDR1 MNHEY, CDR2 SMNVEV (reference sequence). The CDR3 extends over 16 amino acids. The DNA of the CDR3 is TGTGCCAGCAGTGCGCCGAGCGGGAGCTCCTACAATGAGCAGTTCTTC. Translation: CASSAPSGSSYNEQFF.

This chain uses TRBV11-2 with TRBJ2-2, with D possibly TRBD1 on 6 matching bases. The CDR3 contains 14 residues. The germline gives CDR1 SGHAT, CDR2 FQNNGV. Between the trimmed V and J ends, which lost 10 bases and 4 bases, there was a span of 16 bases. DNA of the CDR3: TGTGCCACCGTGACAGGTCCCATCACCGGGGAGCTGTTTTTT. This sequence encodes CATVTGPITGELFF. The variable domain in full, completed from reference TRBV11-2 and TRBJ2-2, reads EAGVAQSPRYKIIEKRQSVAFWCNPISGHATLYWYQQILGQGPKLLIQFQNNGVVDDSQLPKDRFSAERLKGVDSTLKIQPAKLEDSAVYLCATVTGPITGELFFGEGSRLTVL.

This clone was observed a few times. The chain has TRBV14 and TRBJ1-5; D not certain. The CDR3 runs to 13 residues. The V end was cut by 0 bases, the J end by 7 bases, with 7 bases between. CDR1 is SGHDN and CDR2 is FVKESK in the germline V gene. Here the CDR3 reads CASSQDLYQPQHF. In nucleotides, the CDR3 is TGTGCCAGCAGCCAAGATCTATACCAGCCCCAGCATTTT.

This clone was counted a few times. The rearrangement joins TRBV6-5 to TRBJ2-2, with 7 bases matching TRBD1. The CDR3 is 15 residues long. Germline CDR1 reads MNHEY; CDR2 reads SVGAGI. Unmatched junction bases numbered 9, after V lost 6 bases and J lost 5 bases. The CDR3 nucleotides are TGTGCCAGCAGCCTAGACAGGGAGAGGACCGGGGAGCTGTTTTTT. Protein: CASSLDRERTGELFF.

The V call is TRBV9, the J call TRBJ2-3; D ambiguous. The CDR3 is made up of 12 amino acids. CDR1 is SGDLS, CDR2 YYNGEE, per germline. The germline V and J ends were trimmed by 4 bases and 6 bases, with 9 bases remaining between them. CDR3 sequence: CASSSSLDTQYF. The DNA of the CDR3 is TGTGCCAGCAGCTCGAGTTTGGATACGCAGTATTTT.

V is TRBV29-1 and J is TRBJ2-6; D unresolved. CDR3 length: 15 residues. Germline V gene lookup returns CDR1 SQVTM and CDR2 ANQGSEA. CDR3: CTPERWLTGANVLTF. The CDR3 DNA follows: TGCACCCCAGAAAGGTGGCTTACTGGGGCCAACGTCCTGACTTTC.

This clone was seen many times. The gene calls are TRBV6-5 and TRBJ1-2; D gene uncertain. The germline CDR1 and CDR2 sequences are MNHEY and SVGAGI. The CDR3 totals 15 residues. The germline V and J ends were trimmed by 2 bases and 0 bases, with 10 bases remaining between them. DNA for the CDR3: TGTGCCAGCAGTTACCTGGCAGAAGCTAACTATGGCTACACCTTC. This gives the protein CASSYLAEANYGYTF.

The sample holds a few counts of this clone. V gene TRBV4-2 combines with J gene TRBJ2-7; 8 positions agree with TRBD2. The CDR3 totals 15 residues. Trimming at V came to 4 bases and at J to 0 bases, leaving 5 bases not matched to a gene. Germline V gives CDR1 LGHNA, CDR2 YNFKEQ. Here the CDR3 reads CASSPPAGGSYEQYF. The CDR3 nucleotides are TGTGCCAGCAGCCCCCCGGCGGGAGGCTCCTACGAGCAGTACTTC.

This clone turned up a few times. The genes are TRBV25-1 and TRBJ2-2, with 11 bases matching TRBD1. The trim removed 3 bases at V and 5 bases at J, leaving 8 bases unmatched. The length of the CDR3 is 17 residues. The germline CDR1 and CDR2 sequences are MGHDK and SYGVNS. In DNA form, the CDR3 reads TGTGCCAGCAGTGACGGGTGGACAGGGGGCAGTACCGGGGAGCTGTTTTTT. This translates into CASSDGWTGGSTGELFF.

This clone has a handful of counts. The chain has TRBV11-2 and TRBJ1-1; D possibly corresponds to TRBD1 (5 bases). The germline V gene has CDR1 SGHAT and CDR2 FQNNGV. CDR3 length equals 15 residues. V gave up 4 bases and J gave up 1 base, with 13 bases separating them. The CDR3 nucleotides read TGTGCCAGCAGCTGGCAGGGCGGACGGAACACTGAAGCTTTCTTT. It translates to CASSWQGGRNTEAFF.

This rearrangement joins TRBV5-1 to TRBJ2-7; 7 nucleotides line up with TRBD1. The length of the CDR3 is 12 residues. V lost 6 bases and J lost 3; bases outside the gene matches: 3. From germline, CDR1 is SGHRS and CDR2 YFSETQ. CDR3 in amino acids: CASTRDSYEQYF. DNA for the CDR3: TGCGCCAGCACCCGGGACAGCTACGAGCAGTACTTC.

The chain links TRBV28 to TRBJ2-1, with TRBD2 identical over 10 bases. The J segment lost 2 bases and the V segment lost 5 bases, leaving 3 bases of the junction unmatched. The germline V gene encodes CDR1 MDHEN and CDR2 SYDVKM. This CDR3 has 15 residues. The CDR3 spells CASSESGRAYNEQFF. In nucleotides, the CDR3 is TGTGCCAGCAGTGAGAGCGGGAGGGCCTACAATGAGCAGTTCTTC.

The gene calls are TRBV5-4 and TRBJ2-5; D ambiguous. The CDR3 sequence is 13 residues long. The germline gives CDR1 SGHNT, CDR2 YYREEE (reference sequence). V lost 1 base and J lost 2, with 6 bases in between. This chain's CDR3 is CASSLWQQETQYF. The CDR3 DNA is TGTGCCAGCAGCTTGTGGCAGCAAGAGACCCAGTACTTC.

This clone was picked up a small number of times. The CDR3 DNA sequence: TGTGCCAGCAGTCCCATTGTAGCGGGACTGGCCGGGGAGCTGTTTTTT. It specifies CASSPIVAGLAGELFF. This chain links TRBV6-6 with TRBJ2-2, with 8 bases lining up with TRBD2. Trimming removed 5 bases from V and 6 bases from J; junction bases left unmatched: 11. The CDR3 consists of 16 residues. Germline CDR1 reads MNHNY; CDR2 reads SVGAGI (reference sequence).

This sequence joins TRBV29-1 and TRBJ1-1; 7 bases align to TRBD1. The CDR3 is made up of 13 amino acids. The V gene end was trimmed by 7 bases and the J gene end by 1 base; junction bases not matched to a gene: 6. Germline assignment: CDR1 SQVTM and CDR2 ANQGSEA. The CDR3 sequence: CSACDRANTEAFF. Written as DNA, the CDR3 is TGCAGCGCGTGCGACAGGGCGAACACTGAAGCTTTCTTT.

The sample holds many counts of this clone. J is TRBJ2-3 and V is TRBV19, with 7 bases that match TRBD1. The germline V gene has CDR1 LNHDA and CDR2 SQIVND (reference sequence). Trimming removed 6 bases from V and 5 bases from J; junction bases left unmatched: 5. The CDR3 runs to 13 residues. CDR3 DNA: TGTGCCAGTAGCCTGACAGGGTTAGATACGCAGTATTTT. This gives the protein CASSLTGLDTQYF.

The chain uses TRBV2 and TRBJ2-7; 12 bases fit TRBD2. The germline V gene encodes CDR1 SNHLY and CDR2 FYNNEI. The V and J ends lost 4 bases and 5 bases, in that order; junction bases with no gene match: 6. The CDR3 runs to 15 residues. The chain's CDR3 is CASSGLAGALDEQYF. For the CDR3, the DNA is TGTGCCAGCAGTGGACTAGCGGGGGCCCTCGACGAGCAGTACTTC.

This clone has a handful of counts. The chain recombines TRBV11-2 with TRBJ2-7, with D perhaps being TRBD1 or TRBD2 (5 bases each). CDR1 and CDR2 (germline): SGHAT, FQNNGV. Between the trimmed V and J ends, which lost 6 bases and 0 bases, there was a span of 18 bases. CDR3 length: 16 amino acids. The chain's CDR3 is CASRTIRDGNSYEQYF. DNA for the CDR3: TGTGCCAGCAGGACCATCCGGGACGGGAACTCCTACGAGCAGTACTTC. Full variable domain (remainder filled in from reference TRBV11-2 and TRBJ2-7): EAGVAQSPRYKIIEKRQSVAFWCNPISGHATLYWYQQILGQGPKLLIQFQNNGVVDDSQLPKDRFSAERLKGVDSTLKIQPAKLEDSAVYLCASRTIRDGNSYEQYFGPGTRLTVT.

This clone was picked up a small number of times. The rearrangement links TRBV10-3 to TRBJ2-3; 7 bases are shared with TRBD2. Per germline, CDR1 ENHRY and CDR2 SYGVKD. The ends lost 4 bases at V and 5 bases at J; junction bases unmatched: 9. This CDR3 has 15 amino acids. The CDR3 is CAISGGRESGDTQYF. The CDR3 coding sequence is TGTGCCATCAGTGGAGGGCGGGAGTCTGGAGATACGCAGTATTTT.